This T cell receptor beta chain originates from a study of beta chain features in type 1 diabetes. This CDR3 contains 15 residues. CDR1 and CDR2 from the germline V gene are ENHRY and SYGVKD. Losses at the gene ends were 10 bases for V and 2 bases for J; bases not matched to a gene: 11. Cell sorting via CD45RO/CCR7/CD25/CD127/CD95/CD27 was performed to obtain CD4+ naive, central memory, regulatory and stem cell-like memory cells. The investigators reverse transcribed all of the isolated RNA, so they sequenced expressed TCRB transcripts. Data came from immunoSEQ multiplex PCR; TCRdb stores just in-frame clones and leaves some out. Here the sample spans 350,000 or so clones, roughly a fifth being singletons. Points from the study as a whole: When Type 1 diabetes patients were examined, their TCRB CDR3s proved moderately but significantly shorter in all four CD4+ subsets.

Note on this clone: The antigen is unknown.

The chain joins TRBV10-3 to TRBJ2-3; 8 nucleotides agree with TRBD2. Sequenced material: naive CD4+ T cells from blood. This TCR derives from a woman aged 18-29 years in good health. The CDR3 spells CASKQSSGITDTQYF. CDR3 nucleotide sequence: TGTGCCAGCAAACAGAGTAGCGGGATCACAGATACGCAGTATTTT.